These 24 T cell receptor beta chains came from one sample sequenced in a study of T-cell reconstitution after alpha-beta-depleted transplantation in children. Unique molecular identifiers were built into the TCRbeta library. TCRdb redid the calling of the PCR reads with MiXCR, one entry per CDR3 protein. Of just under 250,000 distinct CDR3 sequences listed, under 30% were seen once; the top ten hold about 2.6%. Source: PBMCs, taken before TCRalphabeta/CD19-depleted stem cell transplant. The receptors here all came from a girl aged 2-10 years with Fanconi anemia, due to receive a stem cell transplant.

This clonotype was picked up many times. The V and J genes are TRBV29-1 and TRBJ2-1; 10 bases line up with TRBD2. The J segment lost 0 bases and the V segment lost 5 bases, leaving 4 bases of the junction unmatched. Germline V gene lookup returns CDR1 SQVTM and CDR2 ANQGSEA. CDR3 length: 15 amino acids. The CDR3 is CSVSTSGNSYNEQFF. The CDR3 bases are TGCAGCGTTTCTACTAGCGGGAACTCCTACAATGAGCAGTTCTTC.

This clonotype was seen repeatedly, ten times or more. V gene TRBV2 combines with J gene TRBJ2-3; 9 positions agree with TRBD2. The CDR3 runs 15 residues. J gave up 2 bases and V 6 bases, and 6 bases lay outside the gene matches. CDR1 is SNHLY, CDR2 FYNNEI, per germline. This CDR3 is CASRERGDFTDTQYF. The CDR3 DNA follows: TGTGCCAGCAGGGAGCGGGGGGACTTCACAGATACGCAGTATTTT. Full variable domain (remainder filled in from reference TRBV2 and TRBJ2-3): EPEVTQTPSHQVTQMGQEVILRCVPISNHLYFYWYRQILGQKVEFLVSFYNNEISEKSEIFDDQFSVERPDGSNFTLKIRSTKLEDSAMYFCASRERGDFTDTQYFGPGTRLTVL.

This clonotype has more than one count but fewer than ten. The CDR3 loop reads CASSQGTTYEQYF. The DNA of the CDR3 is TGTGCCAGCAGCCAAGGCACTACATACGAGCAGTACTTC. The chain is built from TRBV3-1 and TRBJ2-7; D unresolved. CDR3 length: 13 residues. The V and J ends lost 1 base and 4 bases respectively, with 8 bases between them. CDR1 is LGHDT and CDR2 is YNNKEL in the germline V gene (reference sequence).

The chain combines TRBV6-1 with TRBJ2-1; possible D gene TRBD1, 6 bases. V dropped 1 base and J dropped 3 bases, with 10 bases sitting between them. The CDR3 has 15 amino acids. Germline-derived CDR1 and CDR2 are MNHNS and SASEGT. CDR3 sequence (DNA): TGTGCCAGCAGTGAAGATGGGGGCTACTACAATGAGCAGTTCTTC. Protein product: CASSEDGGYYNEQFF.

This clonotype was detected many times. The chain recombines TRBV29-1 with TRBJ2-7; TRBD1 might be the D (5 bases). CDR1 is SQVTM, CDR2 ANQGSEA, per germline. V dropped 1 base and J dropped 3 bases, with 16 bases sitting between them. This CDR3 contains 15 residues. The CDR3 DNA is TGCAGCGTTGAAGGTCAGGGTGGGGATTTCTACGAGCAGTACTTC. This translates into CSVEGQGGDFYEQYF.

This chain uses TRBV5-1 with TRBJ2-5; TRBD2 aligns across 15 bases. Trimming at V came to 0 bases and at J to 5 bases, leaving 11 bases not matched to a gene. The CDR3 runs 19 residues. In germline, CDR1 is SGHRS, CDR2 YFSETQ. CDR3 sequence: CASSLGTSGRAGGGETQYF. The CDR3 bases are TGCGCCAGCAGCTTGGGGACTAGCGGGAGGGCCGGCGGAGGGGAGACCCAGTACTTC.

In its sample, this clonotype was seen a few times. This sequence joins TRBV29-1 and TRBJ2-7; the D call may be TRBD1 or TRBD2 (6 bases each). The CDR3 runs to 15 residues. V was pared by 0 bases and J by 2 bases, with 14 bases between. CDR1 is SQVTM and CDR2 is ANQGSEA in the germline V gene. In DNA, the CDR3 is TGCAGCGTTGAAGACGGGGGCAGGTTACCCTACGAGCAGTACTTC. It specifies CSVEDGGRLPYEQYF.

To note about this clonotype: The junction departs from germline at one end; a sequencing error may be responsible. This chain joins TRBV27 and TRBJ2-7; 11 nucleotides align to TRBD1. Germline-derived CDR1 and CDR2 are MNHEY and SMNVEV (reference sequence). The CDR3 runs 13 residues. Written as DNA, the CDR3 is TGTGCCAGCAGTTTATGGGAGGACAGGGGGCAAATGTTC. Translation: CASSLWEDRGQMF.

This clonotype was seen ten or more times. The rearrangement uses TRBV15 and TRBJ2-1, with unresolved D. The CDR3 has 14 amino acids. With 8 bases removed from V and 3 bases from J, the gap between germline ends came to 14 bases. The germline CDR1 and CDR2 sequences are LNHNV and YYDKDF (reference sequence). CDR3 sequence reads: CATSPPQIYNEQFF. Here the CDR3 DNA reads TGTGCCACCTCCCCCCCACAGATCTACAATGAGCAGTTCTTC.

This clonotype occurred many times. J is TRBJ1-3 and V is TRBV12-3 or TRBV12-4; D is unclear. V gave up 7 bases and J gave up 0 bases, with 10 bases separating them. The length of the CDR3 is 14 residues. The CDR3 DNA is TGTGCCAGCATCCCGTCCTTCTCTGGAAACACCATATATTTT. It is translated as CASIPSFSGNTIYF.

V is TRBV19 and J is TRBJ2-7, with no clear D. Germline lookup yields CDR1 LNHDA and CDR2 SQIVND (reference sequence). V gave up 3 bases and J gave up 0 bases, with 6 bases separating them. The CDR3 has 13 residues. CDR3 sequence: CASSMLNSYEQYF. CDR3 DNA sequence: TGTGCCAGTAGTATGTTGAACTCCTACGAGCAGTACTTC.

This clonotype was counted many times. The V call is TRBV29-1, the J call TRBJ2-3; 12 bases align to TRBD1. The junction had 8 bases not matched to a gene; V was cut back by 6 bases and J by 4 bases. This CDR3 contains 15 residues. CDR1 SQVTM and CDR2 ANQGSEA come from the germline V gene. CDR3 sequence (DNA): TGCAGCGTCGGTCCCGGGACAGGGGGCTCAGATACGCAGTATTTT. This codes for CSVGPGTGGSDTQYF.

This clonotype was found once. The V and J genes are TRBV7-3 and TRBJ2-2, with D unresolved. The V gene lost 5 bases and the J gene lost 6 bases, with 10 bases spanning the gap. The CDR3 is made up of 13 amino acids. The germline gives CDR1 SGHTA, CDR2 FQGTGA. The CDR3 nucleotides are TGTGCCAGCAGCGCACATATGTCCGGGGAGCTGTTTTTT. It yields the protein CASSAHMSGELFF.

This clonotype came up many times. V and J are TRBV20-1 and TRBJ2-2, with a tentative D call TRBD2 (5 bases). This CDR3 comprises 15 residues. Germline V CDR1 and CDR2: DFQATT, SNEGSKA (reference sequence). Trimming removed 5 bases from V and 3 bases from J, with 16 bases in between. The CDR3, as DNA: TGCAGTGCTCGCGAATGGGCGGGCGACACCGGGGAGCTGTTTTTT. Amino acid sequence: CSAREWAGDTGELFF.

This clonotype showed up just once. The CDR3 coding sequence is TGTGCCAGCAGTAGGCTAGCGGTAGCCAAAAACATTCAGTACTTC. Residues: CASSRLAVAKNIQYF. This rearrangement joins TRBV2 to TRBJ2-4; 7 nucleotides match TRBD2. Germline values: CDR1 SNHLY, CDR2 FYNNEI. V lost 5 bases, J lost 0 bases, and 4 bases stayed unmatched. The CDR3 has 15 residues.

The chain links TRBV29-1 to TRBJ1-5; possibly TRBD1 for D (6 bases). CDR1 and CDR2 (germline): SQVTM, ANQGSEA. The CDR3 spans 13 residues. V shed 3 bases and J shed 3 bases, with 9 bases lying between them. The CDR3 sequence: CSVEEGVNQPQHF. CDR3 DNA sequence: TGCAGCGTTGAGGAGGGGGTCAATCAGCCCCAGCATTTT.

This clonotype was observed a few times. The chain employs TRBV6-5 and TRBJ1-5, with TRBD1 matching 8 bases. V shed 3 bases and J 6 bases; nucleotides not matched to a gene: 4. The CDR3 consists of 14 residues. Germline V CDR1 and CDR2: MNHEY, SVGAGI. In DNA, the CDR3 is TGTGCCAGCAGTTATCCGACAGGGGTTCAGCCCCAGCATTTT. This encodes CASSYPTGVQPQHF.

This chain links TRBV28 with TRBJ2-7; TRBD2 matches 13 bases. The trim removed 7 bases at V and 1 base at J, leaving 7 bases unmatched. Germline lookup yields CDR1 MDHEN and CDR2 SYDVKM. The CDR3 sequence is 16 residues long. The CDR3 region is CASKTSGRASSYEQYF. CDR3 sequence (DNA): TGTGCCAGCAAAACTAGCGGGAGGGCCTCGTCCTACGAGCAGTACTTC.

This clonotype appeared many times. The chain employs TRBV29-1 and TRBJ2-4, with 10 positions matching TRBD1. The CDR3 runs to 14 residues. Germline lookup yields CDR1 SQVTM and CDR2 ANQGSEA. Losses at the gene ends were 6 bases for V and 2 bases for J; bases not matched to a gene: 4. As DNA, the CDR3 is TGCAGCGTAAGGGACAGGGGAACCAAAAACATTCAGTACTTC. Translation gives CSVRDRGTKNIQYF.

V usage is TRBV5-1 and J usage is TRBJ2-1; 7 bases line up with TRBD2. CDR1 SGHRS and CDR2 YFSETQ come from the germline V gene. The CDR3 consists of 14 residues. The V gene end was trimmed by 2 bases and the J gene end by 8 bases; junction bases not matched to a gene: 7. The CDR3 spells CASSFELAIDEQFF. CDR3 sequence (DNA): TGCGCCAGCAGCTTTGAACTAGCGATAGATGAGCAGTTCTTC.

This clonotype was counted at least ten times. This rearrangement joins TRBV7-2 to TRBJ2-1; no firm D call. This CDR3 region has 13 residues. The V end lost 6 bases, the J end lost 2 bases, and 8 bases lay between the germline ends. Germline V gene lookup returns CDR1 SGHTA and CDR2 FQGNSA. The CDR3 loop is CASRFDAYNEQFF. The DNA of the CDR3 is TGTGCCAGCAGATTCGACGCCTACAATGAGCAGTTCTTC.

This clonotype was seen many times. CDR3 amino acids: CASSLSTDTQYF. DNA of the CDR3: TGCGCCAGCAGCTTGAGCACAGATACGCAGTATTTT. The rearrangement links TRBV5-1 to TRBJ2-3; D unresolved. Germline-derived CDR1 and CDR2 are SGHRS and YFSETQ. CDR3 length: 12 residues. V dropped 1 base and J dropped 0 bases, with 0 bases sitting between them.

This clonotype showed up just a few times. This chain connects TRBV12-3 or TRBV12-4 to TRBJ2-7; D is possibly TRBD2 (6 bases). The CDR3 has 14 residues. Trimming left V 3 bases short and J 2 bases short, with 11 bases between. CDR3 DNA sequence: TGTGCCAGCAGTTTGGGGGGATTTACCTACGAGCAGTACTTC. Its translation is CASSLGGFTYEQYF.

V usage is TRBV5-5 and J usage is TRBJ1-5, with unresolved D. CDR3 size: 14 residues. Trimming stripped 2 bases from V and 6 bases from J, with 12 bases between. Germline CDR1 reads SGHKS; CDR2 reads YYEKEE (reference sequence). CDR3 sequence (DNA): TGTGCCAGCAGCTTAAGGGCCATAGGTCAGCCCCAGCATTTT. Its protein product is CASSLRAIGQPQHF. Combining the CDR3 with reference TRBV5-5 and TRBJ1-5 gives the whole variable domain DAGVTQSPTHLIKTRGQQVTLRCSPISGHKSVSWYQQVLGQGPQFIFQYYEKEERGRGNFPDRFSARQFPNYSSELNVNALLLGDSALYLCASSLRAIGQPQHFGDGTRLSIL.